Below, 26 T cell receptor beta chains from the same sample are listed, as sequenced in a study of cytomegalovirus exposure and HLA in healthy donors. The PCR had 60 Vbeta and 13 Jbeta primers. Here immunoSEQ multiplex PCR was the method, and the copy in TCRdb shows in-frame clones only, minus some. Among 200,000 to 250,000 clones listed, almost 70% were seen once. Sequenced: PBMCs. These receptor sequences come from a man aged 40-49 years in good health and CMV-seropositive.

J is TRBJ2-7 and V is TRBV7-9; TRBD1 is a possible D gene (6 bases). The CDR3 length is 12 residues. V gave up 4 bases and J gave up 4 bases, with 8 bases separating them. Germline values: CDR1 SEHNR, CDR2 FQNEAQ (reference sequence). CDR3 nucleotides: TGTGCCAGCAGCTCCCAGGGGTACGAGCAGTACTTC. This translates into CASSSQGYEQYF.

This clone has just a few counts. CDR3 in amino acids: CASSPRLAGDNEQFF. The CDR3 nucleotides are TGTGCCAGCAGCCCAAGACTAGCGGGGGACAATGAGCAGTTCTTC. The V and J genes are TRBV13 and TRBJ2-1, with TRBD2 matching 12 bases. The CDR3 is 15 residues long. Germline lookup yields CDR1 PRHDT and CDR2 FYEKMQ (reference sequence). Trimming cost V 5 bases and J 5 bases; bases outside gene matches: 4.

The chain recombines TRBV5-4 with TRBJ2-7; D perhaps matches TRBD1 (6 bases). CDR3 length equals 16 residues. V shed 4 bases and J shed 2 bases, with 19 bases lying between them. Germline loops: CDR1 SGHNT, CDR2 YYREEE (reference sequence). The CDR3 is CASSPGGQSSAYEQYF. The CDR3 region has the DNA TGTGCCAGCAGCCCCGGTGGACAGTCGTCTGCCTACGAGCAGTACTTC. Complete variable domain (other parts from reference TRBV5-4 and TRBJ2-7): ETGVTQSPTHLIKTRGQQVTLRCSSQSGHNTVSWYQQALGQGPQFIFQYYREEENGRGNFPPRFSGLQFPNYSSELNVNALELDDSALYLCASSPGGQSSAYEQYFGPGTRLTVT.

To note about this clone: This sample also contains other DNA sequences that code for the same CDR3. The genes are TRBV5-1 and TRBJ1-1; a possible D gene is TRBD1 (5 bases). Germline CDR1 and CDR2: SGHRS and YFSETQ. There are 13 residues in the CDR3. The V gene lost 5 bases and the J gene lost 1 base, with 9 bases spanning the gap. The CDR3 nucleotides are TGCGCCAGCAGTCTCGGGGGGAACACTGAAGCTTTCTTT. As protein: CASSLGGNTEAFF.

This chain connects TRBV5-1 to TRBJ2-7, with D possibly being TRBD1 (5 bases). V lost 4 bases, J lost 1 base, and 12 bases lay in between. The V gene's germline CDR1 is SGHRS and CDR2 YFSETQ. The CDR3 sequence is 14 residues long. Here the CDR3 DNA reads TGCGCCAGCAGCGTGACAGTTCTTTCCTACGAGCAGTACTTC. This codes for CASSVTVLSYEQYF.

The rearrangement uses TRBV9 and TRBJ1-1; D is possibly TRBD1 (5 bases). Trimming took 0 bases from V and 4 from J, leaving 22 bases between them. CDR3 length: 18 residues. Per the germline V gene, CDR1 is SGDLS and CDR2 is YYNGEE. The CDR3 protein is CASSVASGPRTGGTEAFF. CDR3 bases: TGTGCCAGCAGCGTAGCTAGTGGACCCAGGACGGGGGGCACTGAAGCTTTCTTT.

CDR3 region: CASSLVSDRGTYGYTF. The DNA for the CDR3 is TGTGCCAGCAGCTTGGTCTCCGACAGGGGAACCTATGGCTACACCTTC. The chain combines TRBV5-6 with TRBJ1-2, with TRBD1 identical over 8 bases. The CDR3 length is 16 residues. Germline CDR1 SGHDT, CDR2 YYEEEE. V dropped 0 bases and J dropped 4; count of bases not matched to a gene: 8.

The chain recombines TRBV2 with TRBJ2-2; TRBD1 aligns across 11 bases. V trimming: 6 bases; J trimming: 4 bases; junction bases outside the gene matches: 4. The CDR3 spans 15 residues. Germline lookup yields CDR1 SNHLY and CDR2 FYNNEI. The CDR3: CASSGQGALTGELFF. The CDR3 coding sequence is TGTGCCAGCAGCGGACAGGGGGCGCTCACCGGGGAGCTGTTTTTT.

This clone has a handful of counts. V is TRBV6-6 and J is TRBJ2-7, with D perhaps matching TRBD2 (6 bases). Deletions cut 0 bases from V and 0 bases from J, with 12 bases between. Germline V gene sequence: CDR1 MNHNY, CDR2 SVGAGI (reference sequence). This CDR3 comprises 16 residues. The CDR3 DNA sequence: TGTGCCAGCAGTTACTCCCGGGACTCCGGCTCCTACGAGCAGTACTTC. Encoded protein: CASSYSRDSGSYEQYF.

This clone was seen a single time. The chain carries TRBV12-5 and TRBJ2-7, with 11 bases identical to TRBD1. V lost 4 bases to trimming and J lost 3 bases; unmatched junction nucleotides: 5. Germline V gene data show CDR1 as LGHNT and CDR2 as FRNRAP. The CDR3 loop spans 15 amino acids. CDR3 sequence: CASGSRDRGDYEQYF. DNA for the CDR3: TGTGCTAGTGGTTCCCGGGACAGGGGGGACTACGAGCAGTACTTC.

The chain joins TRBV12-5 to TRBJ2-2, with a possible D match to TRBD2 (5 bases). The CDR3 is 16 amino acids. V gave up 1 base and J gave up 6 bases, with 15 bases separating them. The germline V gene encodes CDR1 LGHNT and CDR2 FRNRAP. Here the CDR3 reads CASGLGGRTRPGELFF. The CDR3 coding sequence is TGTGCTAGTGGTTTGGGTGGTCGGACTCGGCCCGGGGAGCTGTTTTTT.

This clone was counted only a few times. The genes are TRBV5-1 and TRBJ2-7, with TRBD2 matching 10 bases. The CDR3 is made up of 14 amino acids. With 2 bases clipped from V and 6 bases from J, the junction kept 5 bases outside the gene matches. Per the germline V gene, CDR1 is SGHRS and CDR2 is YFSETQ. CDR3: CASSFRTSGFEQYF. The CDR3 coding sequence is TGCGCCAGCAGCTTCCGGACTAGCGGTTTCGAGCAGTACTTC.

The chain links TRBV5-6 to TRBJ2-5; TRBD2 is a possible D gene (7 bases). CDR1 and CDR2 from the germline V gene are SGHDT and YYEEEE. Trimming stripped 0 bases from V and 1 base from J, with 16 bases between. The CDR3 is 17 amino acids. CDR3 residues: CASSLADGGGPQETQYF. The CDR3, as DNA: TGTGCCAGCAGCTTGGCCGATGGGGGGGGCCCCCAAGAGACCCAGTACTTC.

This clone appeared a few times. V and J are TRBV9 and TRBJ1-1; D gene uncertain. CDR1 is SGDLS, CDR2 YYNGEE, per germline. The CDR3 has 13 residues. V was trimmed by 4 bases and J by 0 bases, leaving 7 bases between them. The CDR3 DNA sequence: TGTGCCAGCAGCCCCGGGGTGAACACTGAAGCTTTCTTT. Protein sequence: CASSPGVNTEAFF. Filled out from reference TRBV9 and TRBJ1-1, the complete variable domain reads DSGVTQTPKHLITATGQRVTLRCSPRSGDLSVYWYQQSLDQGLQFLIQYYNGEERAKGNILERFSAQQFPDLHSELNLSSLELGDSALYFCASSPGVNTEAFFGQGTRLTVV.

This sequence joins TRBV6-1 and TRBJ1-6; D call uncertain. The CDR3 extends over 17 amino acids. Germline CDR1 and CDR2: MNHNS and SASEGT. The V end was cut by 4 bases, the J end by 1 base, with 14 bases between. The DNA of the CDR3 is TGTGCCAGCAGTGGCCCCCCTTCGGGGTCCTATAATTCACCCCTCCACTTT. Residues: CASSGPPSGSYNSPLHF.

The V gene is TRBV9, the J gene TRBJ1-3, with TRBD1 as a possible D gene (5 bases). V was cut by 0 bases and J by 0 bases, with 13 bases left in between. The CDR3 has 17 residues. Germline V CDR1 and CDR2: SGDLS, YYNGEE. For the CDR3, the DNA is TGTGCCAGCAGCGTAGGAGCAGGGCCGCCCTCTGGAAACACCATATATTTT. This translates into CASSVGAGPPSGNTIYF.

The chain employs TRBV7-3 and TRBJ2-3; TRBD2 aligns across 16 bases. The germline gives CDR1 SGHTA, CDR2 FQGTGA. The CDR3 totals 19 residues. J lost 5 bases, V lost 5 bases, and 13 bases had no gene match. The DNA for the CDR3 is TGTGCCAGCAGCCACTCATCCGGGACTAGCGGGGGGGCAATAGATACGCAGTATTTT. It encodes CASSHSSGTSGGAIDTQYF.

The chain links TRBV4-3 to TRBJ2-2, with D perhaps matching TRBD1 (6 bases). The CDR3 consists of 17 residues. Germline V gene lookup returns CDR1 LGHNA and CDR2 YSLEER. The V end was cut by 0 bases, the J end by 2 bases, with 13 bases between. DNA for the CDR3: TGCGCCAGCAGCCAAGACGGGGACATCGTCAACACCGGGGAGCTGTTTTTT. Residues: CASSQDGDIVNTGELFF.

This clone was recorded a few times. V and J are TRBV5-4 and TRBJ1-6; TRBD1 matches 8 bases. This CDR3 is 16 amino acids long. CDR1 is SGHNT and CDR2 is YYREEE in the germline V gene (reference sequence). With 4 bases clipped from V and 7 bases from J, the junction kept 10 bases outside the gene matches. The CDR3 sequence: CASSRIGQGFNSPLHF. In DNA form, the CDR3 reads TGTGCCAGCAGCCGGATTGGACAGGGTTTCAATTCACCCCTCCACTTT.

The chain links TRBV7-6 to TRBJ1-2, with D perhaps matching TRBD1 (5 bases). Trimming removed 5 bases from V and 2 bases from J, with 9 bases in between. The CDR3 consists of 13 residues. CDR1 is SGHVS, CDR2 FNYEAQ, per germline. CDR3: CASSPGSNYGYTF. The DNA of the CDR3 is TGTGCCAGCAGCCCAGGGTCCAACTATGGCTACACCTTC.

The chain carries TRBV18 and TRBJ1-5, with D maybe TRBD1 (6 bases). This CDR3 is 13 amino acids long. V was clipped by 3 bases and J by 4 bases, with 7 bases between them. CDR1 and CDR2 (germline): KGHSH, LQKENI. CDR3 sequence reads: CASSPDRNQPQHF. DNA of the CDR3: TGTGCCAGCTCACCTGACAGGAATCAGCCCCAGCATTTT.

The chain links TRBV6-1 to TRBJ2-5; TRBD1 matches at 9 bases. J was trimmed by 5 bases and V by 6 bases; bases with no gene match: 10. The length of the CDR3 is 15 residues. Germline V lookup: CDR1 MNHNS, CDR2 SASEGT. CDR3: CASRLGQGIQETQYF. CDR3 bases: TGTGCCAGCAGACTCGGACAGGGGATTCAGGAGACCCAGTACTTC.

This chain connects TRBV7-8 to TRBJ1-1; 9 nucleotides align to TRBD1. Looked up from germline, CDR1 is SGHVS and CDR2 is FQNEAQ. V lost 6 bases to trimming and J lost 6 bases; unmatched junction nucleotides: 5. The CDR3 totals 13 residues. In DNA form, the CDR3 reads TGTGCCAGCAGTCTTACAGGGGGCCCTGAAGCTTTCTTT. Protein product: CASSLTGGPEAFF.

This clone showed up just a few times. The gene calls are TRBV7-9 and TRBJ2-7, with TRBD1 identical over 7 bases. Per germline, CDR1 SEHNR and CDR2 FQNEAQ (reference sequence). The CDR3 has 15 amino acids. The junction had 9 bases not matched to a gene; V was cut back by 2 bases and J by 5 bases. The CDR3 region is CASSLYGTERNEQYF. CDR3 coding DNA: TGTGCCAGCAGCTTATACGGGACAGAAAGAAACGAGCAGTACTTC. Combining the CDR3 with reference TRBV7-9 and TRBJ2-7 gives the whole variable domain DTGVSQNPRHKITKRGQNVTFRCDPISEHNRLYWYRQTLGQGPEFLTYFQNEAQLEKSRLLSDRFSAERPKGSFSTLEIQRTEQGDSAMYLCASSLYGTERNEQYFGPGTRLTVT.

This clone was counted a few times. The chain links TRBV4-1 to TRBJ2-5; D gene uncertain. Trimming stripped 1 base from V and 2 bases from J, with 11 bases between. From germline, CDR1 is MGHRA and CDR2 YSYEKL. The CDR3 spans 15 residues. As DNA, the CDR3 is TGCGCCAGCAGCCAAGTTGATACAGCACAAGAGACCCAGTACTTC. It codes for CASSQVDTAQETQYF.

The chain is built from TRBV15 and TRBJ1-4, with a weak D call TRBD1 (5 bases). The germline gives CDR1 LNHNV, CDR2 YYDKDF (reference sequence). V was shortened by 1 base and J by 8 bases, with 14 bases between the two germline ends. CDR3 length equals 15 residues. CDR3 residues: CATSRAVLGAEKLFF. The CDR3 DNA reads TGTGCCACCAGCAGAGCCGTCCTTGGGGCCGAAAAACTGTTTTTT.